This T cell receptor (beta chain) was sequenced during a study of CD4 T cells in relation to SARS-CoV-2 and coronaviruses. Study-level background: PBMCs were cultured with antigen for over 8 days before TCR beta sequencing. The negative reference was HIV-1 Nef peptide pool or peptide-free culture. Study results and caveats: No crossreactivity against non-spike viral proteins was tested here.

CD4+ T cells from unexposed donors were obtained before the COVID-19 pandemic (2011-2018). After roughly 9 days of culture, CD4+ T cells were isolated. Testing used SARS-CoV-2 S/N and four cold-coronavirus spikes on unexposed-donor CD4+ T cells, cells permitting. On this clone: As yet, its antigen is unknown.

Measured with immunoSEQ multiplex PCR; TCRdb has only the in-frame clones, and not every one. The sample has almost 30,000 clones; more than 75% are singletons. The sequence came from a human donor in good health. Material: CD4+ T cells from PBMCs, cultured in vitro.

CDR3 DNA sequence: TGCGCCAGCAGTACCAATTATGGCTACACCTTC. This sequence encodes CASSTNYGYTF. This chain links TRBV10-1 with TRBJ1-2; D is ambiguous. Trimming removed 5 bases from V and 5 bases from J, with 6 bases in between. Germline-derived CDR1 and CDR2 are WNHNN and SYGVQD (reference sequence). The length of the CDR3 is 11 residues.